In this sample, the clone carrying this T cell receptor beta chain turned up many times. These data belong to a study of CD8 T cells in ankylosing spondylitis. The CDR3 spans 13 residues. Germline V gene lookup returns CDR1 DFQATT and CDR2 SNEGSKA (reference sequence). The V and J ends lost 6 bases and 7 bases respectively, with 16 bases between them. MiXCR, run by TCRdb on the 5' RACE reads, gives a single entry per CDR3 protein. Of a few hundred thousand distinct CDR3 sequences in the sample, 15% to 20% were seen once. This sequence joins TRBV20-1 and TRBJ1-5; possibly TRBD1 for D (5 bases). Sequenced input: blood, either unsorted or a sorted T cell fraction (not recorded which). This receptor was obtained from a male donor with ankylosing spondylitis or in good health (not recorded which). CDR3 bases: TGCAGTGCCGTAGCACAGGAATTCCAGCCCCAGCATTTT. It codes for CSAVAQEFQPQHF.